These T cell receptor beta chains were read from a single sample in a study of cytotoxic CD8 clonotypes in ibrutinib-treated CLL. Sequencing was performed with immunoSEQ multiplex PCR; in TCRdb, only in-frame clones are kept and a portion is missing. The sample includes about 270,000 clones, approximately 76% seen only once; the top ten take roughly 5.7%. The material sequenced was PBMCs, taken at disease progression, from a patient treated with ibrutinib. The receptors here all came from a human donor with chronic lymphocytic leukemia. CDR3s include the opening cysteine and the closing phenylalanine or tryptophan. The D gene is left open where the match is weak. Clone size is shown for a subset of rows, as once, few, many or a class of expanded clone.

TRBJ1-3 TRBV18 . once CASSPAGLSGNTIYF TGTGCCAGCTCACCTGCCGGGCTCTCTGGAAACACCATATATTTT
TRBJ1-5 TRBV9 TRBD1 . CASSGTGPNQPQHF TGTGCCAGCAGCGGGACAGGGCCCAATCAGCCCCAGCATTTT
TRBJ1-1 TRBV25-1 TRBD1 . CASSGSGTENTEAFF TGTGCCAGCAGTGGATCCGGGACAGAGAACACTGAAGCTTTCTTT
TRBJ1-1 TRBV5-5 . . CASSFQGEIGEAFF TGTGCCAGCAGCTTTCAGGGAGAAATAGGGGAAGCTTTCTTT
TRBJ1-6 TRBV4-1 . few CASSPFRGNSPLHF TGCGCCAGCAGCCCTTTTAGGGGGAATTCACCCCTCCACTTT
TRBJ2-1 TRBV15 . . CATSVGYNEQFF TGTGCCACCAGCGTGGGCTACAATGAGCAGTTCTTC
TRBJ1-2 TRBV9 TRBD1 . CASSARAGGRANYGYTF TGTGCCAGCAGCGCCCGGGCAGGGGGCAGAGCTAACTATGGCTACACCTTC
TRBJ2-7 TRBV5-1 . many CASSLAGGSRSEQYF TGCGCCAGCAGCTTGGCCGGTGGGAGTAGAAGCGAGCAGTACTTC
TRBJ2-7 TRBV7-6 TRBD2 . CASSLAAASGRYEQYF TGTGCCAGCAGCTTAGCGGCGGCTAGCGGGAGATACGAGCAGTACTTC
TRBJ2-7 TRBV19 . . CASSPRGGGQYF TGTGCCAGTAGCCCCCGAGGAGGCGGGCAGTACTTC
TRBJ2-5 TRBV9 TRBD2 . CASSDRGLAVNENFQETQYF TGTGCCAGCAGCGACCGCGGACTAGCGGTAAACGAAAACTTTCAAGAGACCCAGTACTTC
TRBJ2-6 TRBV15 TRBD1 . CATEDRGSGANVLTF TGTGCCACAGAGGACAGGGGCTCTGGGGCCAACGTCCTGACTTTC
TRBJ2-1 TRBV5-6 . few CASSLAGDHYNEQFF TGTGCCAGCAGCTTGGCGGGGGACCACTACAATGAGCAGTTCTTC
TRBJ2-3 TRBV29-1 TRBD2 . CSVGLAGFGDTQYF TGCAGCGTTGGACTAGCGGGCTTTGGAGATACGCAGTATTTT
TRBJ2-6 TRBV7-5 . . CVRSLGFRAGSGANVLTF TGTGTCAGAAGCTTAGGATTCCGGGCCGGTTCTGGGGCCAACGTCCTGACTTTC
TRBJ2-7 TRBV2 . . CASRRSTYLYEQYF TGTGCCAGCAGGCGCAGCACATACTTATACGAGCAGTACTTC